Following are 25 T cell receptor beta chains from one sample sequenced in a study of T cells after yellow fever vaccination. TCRdb analysed the 5' RACE reads with MiXCR anew, one entry per CDR3 protein. The sample lists 310,000 or so distinct CDR3 sequences; 6.8% were seen once. This material consisted of PBMCs, taken approximately 47 days after the first yellow fever vaccination. The receptors here all came from a man aged 18 to 30 who received the YFV17D yellow fever vaccine.

Points on this clonotype: At one of its ends the junction is not consistent with the germline gene, which may arise from a read error. This rearrangement joins TRBV11-2 to TRBJ2-5, with D possibly being TRBD1 (6 bases). Germline V gene sequence: CDR1 SGHAT, CDR2 FQNNGV. This CDR3 has 16 amino acids. The CDR3 sequence: CASSLDLRGSCETRYF. The DNA of the CDR3 is TGTGCCAGCAGCTTAGATCTCAGGGGTTCGTGCGAGACCCGGTACTTC.

This clonotype was detected a few times. The chain recombines TRBV29-1 with TRBJ2-5; TRBD1 matches at 10 bases. The germline CDR1 and CDR2 sequences are SQVTM and ANQGSEA. The CDR3 spans 14 residues. V lost 6 bases, J lost 4 bases, and 8 bases stayed unmatched. The CDR3 nucleotides read TGCAGCGTCCGGGACAGGGGCCATAGAGAGACCCAGTACTTC. This encodes CSVRDRGHRETQYF.

In this sample, this clonotype turned up once. J is TRBJ2-5 and V is TRBV7-2; D unclear. The CDR3 is 13 amino acids. Germline CDR1 is SGHTA and CDR2 is FQGNSA. V dropped 2 bases and J dropped 5 bases, with 9 bases sitting between them. The CDR3 DNA reads as TGTGCCAGCAGCTTATCGCCCGGGGAGACCCAGTACTTC. Translated: CASSLSPGETQYF.

This clonotype was detected only a few times. The chain couples TRBV15 to TRBJ1-6, with D maybe TRBD1 (5 bases). The CDR3 extends over 15 amino acids. Trimming removed 5 bases from V and 5 bases from J, with 13 bases in between. Germline-derived CDR1 and CDR2 are LNHNV and YYDKDF (reference sequence). CDR3 sequence reads: CATSARDENNSPLHF. The CDR3 region has the DNA TGTGCCACCAGCGCCCGGGACGAGAATAATTCACCCCTCCACTTT.

There are a few counts of this clonotype. J is TRBJ2-3 and V is TRBV20-1; D gene uncertain. The CDR3 runs 15 residues. Trimming left V 0 bases short and J 4 bases short, with 14 bases between. Germline-derived CDR1 and CDR2 are DFQATT and SNEGSKA (reference sequence). In nucleotides, the CDR3 is TGCAGTGCTAGAGACAGACTGACTGGATCAGATACGCAGTATTTT. Translating it yields CSARDRLTGSDTQYF.

This clonotype appeared many times. This chain uses TRBV12-3 or TRBV12-4 with TRBJ2-1; 10 nucleotides line up with TRBD1. V dropped 6 bases and J dropped 6; count of bases not matched to a gene: 5. This CDR3 region has 14 residues. The DNA of the CDR3 is TGTGCCAGCAGGAGACAGGGGGCTTTCAATGAGCAGTTCTTC. Translating gives CASRRQGAFNEQFF.

The J gene is TRBJ1-6, the V gene TRBV3-1, with TRBD1 as a possible D gene (6 bases). Trimming cost V 7 bases and J 9 bases, with 22 bases left between them. The germline gives CDR1 LGHDT, CDR2 YNNKEL (reference sequence). The CDR3 covers 16 residues. CDR3 amino acids: CASTQGIPFGGSPLHF. In DNA, the CDR3 is TGTGCCAGCACCCAGGGGATCCCCTTCGGCGGTTCACCCCTCCACTTT.

This clonotype was recorded a few times. The CDR3: CASSPRRLAGVNNEQFF. The CDR3 DNA reads TGTGCCAGCAGTCCTCGGAGACTAGCGGGGGTCAACAATGAGCAGTTCTTC. The chain couples TRBV12-3 or TRBV12-4 to TRBJ2-1, with 12 bases that match TRBD2. V was clipped by 5 bases and J by 5 bases; unmatched bases: 10. The CDR3 extends over 17 amino acids.

There are a few counts of this clonotype. The DNA for the CDR3 is TGTGCCAGCAGTCCCCGGACGTACACAGATACGCAGTATTTT. Its translation: CASSPRTYTDTQYF. This chain connects TRBV6-2 or TRBV6-3 to TRBJ2-3, with no clear D. This CDR3 is 14 amino acids long. Germline CDR1 reads MNHEY; CDR2 reads SVGEGT. With 5 bases removed from V and 2 bases from J, the gap between germline ends came to 11 bases.

The CDR3 nucleotides read TGTGCCAGCAGCTTGCCGGCAGGGAAGAACACCGGGGAGCTGTTTTTT. Amino acid sequence: CASSLPAGKNTGELFF. The chain combines TRBV5-4 with TRBJ2-2; perhaps TRBD1 as D (5 bases). The V end lost 1 base, the J end lost 1 base, and 11 bases lay between the germline ends. Per the germline V gene, CDR1 is SGHNT and CDR2 is YYREEE (reference sequence). The CDR3 is 16 residues long.

This clonotype was counted only a few times. The J gene is TRBJ2-1, the V gene TRBV11-2, with 7 bases aligning to TRBD2. The J segment lost 2 bases and the V segment lost 2 bases, leaving 6 bases of the junction unmatched. Germline CDR1 SGHAT, CDR2 FQNNGV. The CDR3 covers 16 residues. DNA of the CDR3: TGTGCCAGCAGCTTAAGGGCGGGGACTACCTACAATGAGCAGTTCTTC. Its translation: CASSLRAGTTYNEQFF.

The rearrangement uses TRBV29-1 and TRBJ2-4, with 7 bases that match TRBD2. The CDR3 is 13 amino acids. The germline gives CDR1 SQVTM, CDR2 ANQGSEA. V lost 5 bases to trimming and J lost 2 bases; unmatched junction nucleotides: 3. The CDR3 loop is CSVPGGPKNIQYF. CDR3 DNA: TGCAGCGTTCCGGGGGGACCCAAAAACATTCAGTACTTC.

The rearrangement joins TRBV9 to TRBJ2-3; the D call may be TRBD1 or TRBD2 (6 bases each). This CDR3 comprises 15 residues. With 0 bases removed from V and 1 base from J, the gap between germline ends came to 9 bases. Germline V CDR1 and CDR2: SGDLS, YYNGEE. Written as DNA, the CDR3 is TGTGCCAGCAGCGTAGCGGGGGCCCGCACAGATACGCAGTATTTT. The encoded protein is CASSVAGARTDTQYF. The whole variable domain, remainder taken from reference TRBV9 and TRBJ2-3, is DSGVTQTPKHLITATGQRVTLRCSPRSGDLSVYWYQQSLDQGLQFLIQYYNGEERAKGNILERFSAQQFPDLHSELNLSSLELGDSALYFCASSVAGARTDTQYFGPGTRLTVL.

This clonotype was detected only a few times. V usage is TRBV7-2 and J usage is TRBJ2-5, with no clear D. CDR3 length: 13 amino acids. Per the germline V gene, CDR1 is SGHTA and CDR2 is FQGNSA. Trimming shortened V by 5 bases and J by 5 bases, and 12 bases separated the two germline ends. The CDR3 reads CASSREGGETQYF. Written as DNA, the CDR3 is TGTGCCAGCAGCCGAGAAGGCGGTGAGACCCAGTACTTC.

This clonotype occurred a few times. This sequence joins TRBV12-5 and TRBJ2-2, with D unresolved. This CDR3 comprises 14 residues. Germline V CDR1 and CDR2: LGHNT, FRNRAP. V was shortened by 5 bases and J by 6 bases, with 13 bases between the two germline ends. DNA of the CDR3: TGTGCTAGTGGTCCGAAACCTCCGGCCGGGGAGCTGTTTTTT. Protein sequence: CASGPKPPAGELFF.

The V and J genes are TRBV5-5 and TRBJ2-5, with D tentatively TRBD2 (6 bases). The germline V and J ends were trimmed by 6 bases and 5 bases, with 14 bases remaining between them. Germline CDR1 SGHKS, CDR2 YYEKEE (reference sequence). The CDR3 extends over 13 amino acids. CDR3 amino acids: CASIEGGWETQYF. The CDR3 DNA follows: TGTGCCAGCATCGAGGGAGGTTGGGAGACCCAGTACTTC. Full variable domain (remainder filled in from reference TRBV5-5 and TRBJ2-5): DAGVTQSPTHLIKTRGQQVTLRCSPISGHKSVSWYQQVLGQGPQFIFQYYEKEERGRGNFPDRFSARQFPNYSSELNVNALLLGDSALYLCASIEGGWETQYFGPGTRLLVL.

This clonotype was recorded at least ten times. V usage is TRBV4-3 and J usage is TRBJ2-5; 14 bases are shared with TRBD2. The V gene end was trimmed by 5 bases and the J gene end by 7 bases; junction bases not matched to a gene: 3. The germline CDR1 and CDR2 sequences are LGHNA and YSLEER. CDR3 length: 14 residues. The CDR3 coding sequence is TGCGCCAGCAGCGTAGGGACTAGCGGGGGGACCCAGTACTTC. It specifies CASSVGTSGGTQYF.

The chain recombines TRBV11-2 with TRBJ2-7; tentatively, D is TRBD1 or TRBD2 (6 bases each). The CDR3 runs 15 residues. Germline values: CDR1 SGHAT, CDR2 FQNNGV. V lost 0 bases and J 0 bases, leaving 9 bases between the germline ends. The CDR3 is CASSLEGGSSYEQYF. In nucleotides, the CDR3 is TGTGCCAGCAGCTTAGAGGGGGGCAGCTCCTACGAGCAGTACTTC.

This chain joins TRBV4-3 and TRBJ1-4, with 9 bases matching TRBD1. Germline CDR1 LGHNA, CDR2 YSLEER. This CDR3 has 18 residues. V lost 5 bases to trimming and J lost 2 bases; unmatched junction nucleotides: 12. CDR3 region: CASSWQDRGMGTNEKLFF. CDR3 sequence (DNA): TGCGCCAGCAGCTGGCAGGACAGGGGTATGGGGACTAATGAAAAACTGTTTTTT.

The table lists this clonotype with a few counts. The CDR3 is CASIQGSTDTQYF. Here the CDR3 DNA reads TGTGCCAGCATACAGGGGAGCACAGATACGCAGTATTTT. The chain combines TRBV6-1 with TRBJ2-3; the match to TRBD1 covers 7 bases. Germline CDR1 reads MNHNS; CDR2 reads SASEGT. J lost 0 bases, V lost 7 bases, and 1 base had no gene match. The length of the CDR3 is 13 residues.

In this sample, this clonotype turned up a few times. The CDR3 DNA sequence: TGTGCCAGCAGCTTTCCACTCCGCCGAACGGGGCCATACAATGAGCAGTTCTTC. Amino acid sequence: CASSFPLRRTGPYNEQFF. The chain employs TRBV11-2 and TRBJ2-1; D may be TRBD1 or TRBD2 (5 bases each). CDR3 length: 18 amino acids. Trimming shortened V by 3 bases and J by 4 bases, and 22 bases separated the two germline ends. CDR1 and CDR2 (germline): SGHAT, FQNNGV.

This clonotype has a count of ten or more. This chain connects TRBV12-3 or TRBV12-4 to TRBJ2-5, with 7 bases fitting TRBD1. CDR3 length: 14 residues. The V and J ends lost 10 bases and 5 bases, in that order; junction bases with no gene match: 13. CDR3 loop: CATARRQGPETQYF. As DNA, the CDR3 is TGTGCCACCGCCCGACGACAGGGACCCGAGACCCAGTACTTC.

This clonotype was detected ten times or more. The chain is built from TRBV7-9 and TRBJ2-3; D may be TRBD2 (6 bases). Germline-derived CDR1 and CDR2 are SEHNR and FQNEAQ (reference sequence). CDR3 length: 12 amino acids. Trimming left V 7 bases short and J 3 bases short, with 8 bases between. The CDR3 region is CASTGRTDTQYF. The DNA of the CDR3 is TGTGCCAGCACGGGGAGGACAGATACGCAGTATTTT.

This clonotype was seen only a few times. This sequence joins TRBV4-1 and TRBJ1-2, with D possibly matching TRBD1 (6 bases). With 7 bases removed from V and 3 bases from J, the gap between germline ends came to 15 bases. Germline-derived CDR1 and CDR2 are MGHRA and YSYEKL. CDR3 size: 14 residues. DNA for the CDR3: TGCGCCAGCACCCTACGTGAGGGGGACTATGGCTACACCTTC. Amino acid sequence: CASTLREGDYGYTF.

This clonotype was seen repeatedly, ten times or more. The genes are TRBV5-1 and TRBJ2-1; TRBD2 matches 9 bases. The V and J ends lost 1 base and 8 bases, in that order; junction bases with no gene match: 16. There are 18 residues in the CDR3. Looked up from germline, CDR1 is SGHRS and CDR2 is YFSETQ. CDR3 bases: TGCGCCAGCAGCTTGAGTAGGCTAGCGGGGCCCCACGGGGATGAGCAGTTCTTC. It codes for CASSLSRLAGPHGDEQFF.